One and the same sample provided the 17 T cell receptor beta chains below, sequenced in a study of blood T cell repertoires in COVID-19. Clones were read by immunoSEQ multiplex PCR, and TCRdb kept only the in-frame ones, dropping some. The repertoire holds about 200,000 clones, with about 85% as singletons. The source material was peripheral blood. These receptors came from a woman aged 40-49 years with COVID-19, enrolled during active disease.

The chain couples TRBV13 to TRBJ2-7; D might be TRBD1 (5 bases). The germline V gene has CDR1 PRHDT and CDR2 FYEKMQ (reference sequence). The CDR3 has 14 amino acids. Trimming cost V 6 bases and J 2 bases, with 14 bases left between them. The CDR3: CASRLTGTTYEQYF. CDR3 in DNA: TGTGCCAGCAGACTAACAGGAACCACCTACGAGCAGTACTTC.

This clone was counted a few times. V gene TRBV5-7 combines with J gene TRBJ1-5; D is unclear. TRBV5-7 counts as an open reading frame of uncertain function. Trimming took 3 bases from V and 5 from J, leaving 15 bases between them. CDR3 length: 15 amino acids. The CDR3 region is CASSSAVDNYQPQHF. The CDR3 nucleotides are TGTGCCAGCAGCTCCGCAGTAGACAATTATCAGCCCCAGCATTTT.

V and J are TRBV4-1 and TRBJ2-6, with D possibly being TRBD1 (6 bases). The CDR3 consists of 17 residues. Trimming removed 3 bases from V and 0 bases from J, with 12 bases in between. The germline V gene encodes CDR1 MGHRA and CDR2 YSYEKL. The CDR3: CASSQPTQGSGANVLTF. The DNA of the CDR3 is TGCGCCAGCAGCCAGCCGACACAGGGCTCTGGGGCCAACGTCCTGACTTTC.

V is TRBV5-4 and J is TRBJ2-1, with 10 bases fitting TRBD2. CDR1 and CDR2 from the germline V gene are SGHNT and YYREEE (reference sequence). The length of the CDR3 is 15 residues. V shed 4 bases, J shed 2 bases, and the junction held 3 bases outside the gene matches. The CDR3 region is CASSTLAGTYNEQFF. CDR3 bases: TGTGCCAGCAGCACACTAGCGGGGACCTACAATGAGCAGTTCTTC.

The chain uses TRBV7-9 and TRBJ1-1, with 8 nucleotides matching TRBD1. CDR3 length equals 15 residues. The V gene's germline CDR1 is SEHNR and CDR2 FQNEAQ (reference sequence). The ends lost 6 bases at V and 7 bases at J; junction bases unmatched: 13. The CDR3 sequence is CASSLNGQGRGEAFF. CDR3 bases: TGTGCCAGCAGTCTCAATGGACAGGGTAGAGGTGAAGCTTTCTTT.

The chain joins TRBV7-3 to TRBJ2-5, with 7 bases aligning to TRBD1. Germline trimming cut 5 bases from V and 7 bases from J; bases unmatched to any gene: 7. CDR1 is SGHTA, CDR2 FQGTGA, per germline. CDR3 length: 13 residues. The DNA of the CDR3 is TGTGCCAGCAGCCCCGGGGACAGAGGGACCCAGTACTTC. Its protein is CASSPGDRGTQYF.

This clone was found a few times. The rearrangement joins TRBV30 to TRBJ1-6; D gene unclear. Germline CDR1 is GTSNPN and CDR2 is SVGIG (reference sequence). This CDR3 has 12 amino acids. Trimming shortened V by 7 bases and J by 6 bases, and 10 bases separated the two germline ends. CDR3 sequence reads: CASRQANSPLHF. In DNA, the CDR3 is TGTGCCTCGAGGCAGGCTAATTCACCCCTCCACTTT.

The chain couples TRBV7-2 to TRBJ2-7; D remains ambiguous. V was cut by 3 bases and J by 6 bases, with 12 bases left in between. Germline V gene lookup returns CDR1 SGHTA and CDR2 FQGNSA. The CDR3 is 13 residues long. The CDR3 is CASSFKRKGEQYF. DNA of the CDR3: TGTGCCAGCAGCTTTAAGAGGAAAGGCGAGCAGTACTTC.

This clone was picked up a small number of times. V and J are TRBV12-3 or TRBV12-4 and TRBJ2-7; D not certain. This CDR3 spans 11 amino acids. V shed 5 bases and J shed 4 bases, with 6 bases lying between them. Written as DNA, the CDR3 is TGTGCCAGCAGTATACAGTACGAGCAGTACTTC. Translated, it gives CASSIQYEQYF.

The chain couples TRBV7-3 to TRBJ2-7; 9 nucleotides match TRBD1. CDR3 length: 13 amino acids. The V gene's germline CDR1 is SGHTA and CDR2 FQGTGA. V shed 5 bases, J shed 5 bases, and the junction held 4 bases outside the gene matches. The CDR3 region is CASSRTGVNEQYF. DNA for the CDR3: TGTGCCAGCAGCCGGACAGGGGTTAACGAGCAGTACTTC.

The sample holds one count of this clone. This sequence joins TRBV20-1 and TRBJ2-5, with 12 bases matching TRBD1. The CDR3 sequence is 15 residues long. Germline loops: CDR1 DFQATT, CDR2 SNEGSKA (reference sequence). Germline trimming cut 3 bases from V and 5 bases from J; bases unmatched to any gene: 7. The CDR3 bases are TGCAGTGCTAGTCCGGGACAGGGGGCGCGGGAGACCCAGTACTTC. Protein product: CSASPGQGARETQYF.

This clone was seen a few times. V and J are TRBV5-1 and TRBJ1-1; no reliable D call. CDR1 is SGHRS, CDR2 YFSETQ, per germline. Trimming took 6 bases from V and 0 from J, leaving 9 bases between them. This CDR3 has 13 amino acids. The CDR3 DNA follows: TGCGCCAGCACCCTGGACTTGAACACTGAAGCTTTCTTT. Translation: CASTLDLNTEAFF.

The chain couples TRBV6-6 to TRBJ2-1; 8 bases are shared with TRBD1. CDR3 size: 14 residues. CDR1 and CDR2 (germline): MNHNY, SVGAGI (reference sequence). The V gene end was trimmed by 7 bases and the J gene end by 7 bases; junction bases not matched to a gene: 9. CDR3 region: CASIQSGGLNEQFF. The DNA of the CDR3 is TGTGCCAGCATCCAGTCAGGGGGCCTAAATGAGCAGTTCTTC.

This clone was detected many times. The V gene is TRBV9, the J gene TRBJ1-3, with a tentative D call TRBD1 (5 bases). This CDR3 has 12 residues. Trimming pared 3 bases from V and 4 bases from J, leaving 5 bases between. From germline, CDR1 is SGDLS and CDR2 YYNGEE. The CDR3, as DNA: TGTGCCAGCAGCGAGGGGGGAAACACCATATATTTT. Its protein is CASSEGGNTIYF.

V and J are TRBV30 and TRBJ1-1, with a weak D call TRBD1 (5 bases). Germline lookup yields CDR1 GTSNPN and CDR2 SVGIG (reference sequence). Trimming removed 3 bases from V and 0 bases from J, with 11 bases in between. The length of the CDR3 is 14 residues. The CDR3 sequence: CAWSSGIMNTEAFF. CDR3 DNA sequence: TGTGCCTGGAGCTCAGGGATTATGAACACTGAAGCTTTCTTT.

This chain uses TRBV7-2 with TRBJ1-2; 9 bases are shared with TRBD1. Germline V gene data show CDR1 as SGHTA and CDR2 as FQGNSA. Losses at the gene ends were 5 bases for V and 9 bases for J; bases not matched to a gene: 10. The CDR3 runs to 14 residues. CDR3 amino acids: CASSPRTGELSYTF. CDR3 bases: TGTGCCAGCAGCCCCCGGACAGGGGAGCTTAGCTACACCTTC.

The rearrangement links TRBV4-2 to TRBJ1-2; D remains unclear. The CDR3 is 12 residues long. Germline V gene lookup returns CDR1 LGHNA and CDR2 YNFKEQ. V was shortened by 3 bases and J by 2 bases, with 4 bases between the two germline ends. The CDR3 DNA follows: TGTGCCAGCAGCCAGGAGAACTATGGCTACACCTTC. It yields the protein CASSQENYGYTF.